The TCR beta chain described here comes from a study of cytomegalovirus exposure and HLA in healthy donors. Study-level results: Sequence variants that were highly shared formed a cluster that was likely a sequencing artifact. In a later analysis, around 18,000 TCR beta sequences were associated with HLA alleles at 0.05 false discovery rate.

Turning to this clone: No antigen is known for it.

The CDR3 is made up of 14 amino acids. V lost 7 bases and J 0 bases, leaving 12 bases between the germline ends. Looked up from germline, CDR1 is SGHAT and CDR2 is FQNNGV. It was healthy bone marrow donors who served as donors. It was with 60 Vbeta and 13 Jbeta primers that the PCR ran. The authors' processing: An analysis that came later counted 80 million or so unique TCR beta chains, about 10 million shared. Sequencing was performed with immunoSEQ multiplex PCR; in TCRdb, only in-frame clones are kept and a portion is missing. The D gene and trimming were derived from the DNA, and the V and J assignments and clone size from that table. The sample shows roughly 100,000 clones, 75% to 85% of them seen only once.

The specimen was PBMCs. This chain uses TRBV11-2 with TRBJ1-1; D might be TRBD1 (6 bases). The receptor was isolated from a man aged 50 to 60 in good health and CMV-seronegative. The CDR3 DNA is TGTGCCAGCACCCAAAGGGGGATGAACACTGAAGCTTTCTTT. The encoded protein is CASTQRGMNTEAFF.